The sequence of this TCR beta chain was determined in a study of T cell changes during pregnancy in multiple sclerosis. Data came from immunoSEQ multiplex PCR; TCRdb stores just in-frame clones and leaves some out. This repertoire shows around 56,000 clones, roughly 94% found once; its top ten account for roughly 2.4%. Trimming cost V 6 bases and J 5 bases; bases outside gene matches: 9. The CDR3 is 16 residues long. In germline, CDR1 is MNHEY, CDR2 SMNVEV (reference sequence). The clonotype originates from a female donor with multiple sclerosis, enrolled in a pregnancy study. The rearrangement uses TRBV27 and TRBJ2-7, with 14 bases fitting TRBD2. Sequencing used CD8+ T cells from peripheral blood mononuclear cells, obtained after pregnancy. The CDR3 loop reads CASSSPGLAGVHEQYF. The CDR3 DNA reads as TGTGCCAGCAGCTCTCCGGGACTAGCGGGAGTCCACGAGCAGTACTTC.